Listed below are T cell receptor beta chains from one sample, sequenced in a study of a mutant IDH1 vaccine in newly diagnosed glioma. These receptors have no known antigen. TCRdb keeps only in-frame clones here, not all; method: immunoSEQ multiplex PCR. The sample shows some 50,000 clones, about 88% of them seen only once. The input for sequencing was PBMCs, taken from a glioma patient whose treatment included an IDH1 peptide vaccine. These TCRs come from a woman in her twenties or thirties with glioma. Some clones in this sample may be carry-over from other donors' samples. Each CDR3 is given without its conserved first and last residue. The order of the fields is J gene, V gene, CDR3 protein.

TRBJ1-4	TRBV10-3	AINPADRSNEKLF
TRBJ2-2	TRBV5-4	ASSFGTGWLF
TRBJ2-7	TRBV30	AWDPNSYEQY
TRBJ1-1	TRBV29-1	SVASRLNTEAF
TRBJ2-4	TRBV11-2	ASSLDGSTLSLAKNIQY
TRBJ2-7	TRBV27	ASRRAGAGYEQY
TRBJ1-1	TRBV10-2	ASSEGAYTEAF
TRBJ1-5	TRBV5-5	ASNPTGSNQPQH
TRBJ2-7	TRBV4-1	ASSQVTRGSEQY
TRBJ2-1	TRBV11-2	ASSSGGGRRF
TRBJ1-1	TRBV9	ANLRLNTEAF
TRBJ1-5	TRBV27	ASSGATGGGSNQPQH
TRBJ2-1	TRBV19	ASRDGYYNEQF
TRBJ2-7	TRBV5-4	ASSPGGEPYEQY
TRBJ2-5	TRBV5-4	ASSLEDREQETQY
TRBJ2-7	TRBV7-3	ASSLTLLTEQY
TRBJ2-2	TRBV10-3	AISESWGRSTGELF
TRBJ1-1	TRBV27	ASSPLNPGAEAF
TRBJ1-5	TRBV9	ASSVEQGWNQPQH
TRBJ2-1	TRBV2	ASCLDGSGPTSYNEQF
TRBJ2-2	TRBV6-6	ASSYGGTNTGELF
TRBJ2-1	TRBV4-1	ASSQEPSGKYNEQF
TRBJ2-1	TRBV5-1	ASSRNSGRDEQF
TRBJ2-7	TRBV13	ASSLERGEQY
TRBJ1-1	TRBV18	ASSPSAGPLRTEAF
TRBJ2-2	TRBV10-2	ASSEQPGNSNTGELF
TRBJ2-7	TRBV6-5	ASSYSNLRGIYEQY
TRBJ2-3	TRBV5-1	ASSWMGETDTQY
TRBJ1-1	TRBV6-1	ASSEMQGGLNTEAF
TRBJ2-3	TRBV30	AWSVNGGSTDTQY
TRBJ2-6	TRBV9	ASSQEARVVSGANVLT
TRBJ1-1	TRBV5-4	ASSLVHRGNTEAF
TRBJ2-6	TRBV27	ASSLTVSGANVLT
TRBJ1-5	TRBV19	ASSIAGVDQPQH
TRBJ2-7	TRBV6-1	ASQAYEQY
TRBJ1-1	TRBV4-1	ASSQAQGDTEAF
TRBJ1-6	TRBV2	ASRVGGYGNSPLH
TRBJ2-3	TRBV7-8	ASSLVVGGPWDTQY
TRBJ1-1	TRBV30	ASSGGLNTEAF
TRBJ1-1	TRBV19	ASTRGGLGTEAF
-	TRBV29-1	SVHAPGTVGYEQY
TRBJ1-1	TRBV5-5	ASSAEDRGVTEAF
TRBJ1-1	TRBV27	ASSFSGTAEAF
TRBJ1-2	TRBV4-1	ASSLDRGNYGYT
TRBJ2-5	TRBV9	ASSVDVGEETQY
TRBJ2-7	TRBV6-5	ASSYQTYSYEQY
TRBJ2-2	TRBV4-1	ASSPGEVPNTGELF
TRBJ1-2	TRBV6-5	ASGRTEALRGYT
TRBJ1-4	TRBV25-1	ASSEFRGQGGEKLF
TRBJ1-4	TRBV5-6	ASSAWLGVGISEKLF
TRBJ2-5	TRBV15	ATSRDFGEGETQY
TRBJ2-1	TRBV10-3	AIKGREGAYNEQF
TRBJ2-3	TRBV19	ASSRTHREGDTDTQY
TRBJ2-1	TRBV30	AWDTLAGGPTDEQF